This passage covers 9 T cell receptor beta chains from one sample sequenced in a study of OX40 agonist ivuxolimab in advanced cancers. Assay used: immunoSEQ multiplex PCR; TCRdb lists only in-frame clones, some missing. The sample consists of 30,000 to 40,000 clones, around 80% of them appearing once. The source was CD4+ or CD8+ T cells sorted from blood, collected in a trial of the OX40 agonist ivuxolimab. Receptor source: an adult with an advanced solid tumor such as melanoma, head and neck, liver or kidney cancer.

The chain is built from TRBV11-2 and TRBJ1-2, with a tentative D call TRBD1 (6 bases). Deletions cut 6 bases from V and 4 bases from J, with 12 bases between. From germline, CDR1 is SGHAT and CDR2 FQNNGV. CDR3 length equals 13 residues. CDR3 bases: TGTGCCAGCAGTACCACAGGGTCCTATGGCTACACCTTC. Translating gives CASSTTGSYGYTF.

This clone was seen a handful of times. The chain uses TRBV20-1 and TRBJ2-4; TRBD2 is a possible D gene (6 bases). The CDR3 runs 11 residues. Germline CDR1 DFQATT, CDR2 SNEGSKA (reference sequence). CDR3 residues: CSGGEKNIQYF. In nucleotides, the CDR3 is TGCAGCGGAGGGGAAAAAAACATTCAGTACTTC.

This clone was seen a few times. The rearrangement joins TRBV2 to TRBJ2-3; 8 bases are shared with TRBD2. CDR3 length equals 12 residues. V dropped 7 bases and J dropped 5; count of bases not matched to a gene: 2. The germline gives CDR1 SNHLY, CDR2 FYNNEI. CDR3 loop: CASILAGDTQYF. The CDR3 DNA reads TGTGCCAGCATTCTAGCGGGAGATACGCAGTATTTT.

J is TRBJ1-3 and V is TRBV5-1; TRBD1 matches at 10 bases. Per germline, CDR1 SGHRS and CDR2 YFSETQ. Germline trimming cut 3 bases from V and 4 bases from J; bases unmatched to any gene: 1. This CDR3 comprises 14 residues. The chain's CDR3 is CASSWDRGGNTIYF. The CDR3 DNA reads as TGCGCCAGCAGCTGGGACAGGGGAGGAAACACCATATATTTT.

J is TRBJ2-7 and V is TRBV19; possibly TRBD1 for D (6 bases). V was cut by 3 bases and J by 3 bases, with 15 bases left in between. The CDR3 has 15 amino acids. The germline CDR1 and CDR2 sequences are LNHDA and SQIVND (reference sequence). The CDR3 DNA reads TGTGCCAGTAGTATTATGACAGGTCGTCGCTACGAGCAGTACTTC. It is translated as CASSIMTGRRYEQYF.

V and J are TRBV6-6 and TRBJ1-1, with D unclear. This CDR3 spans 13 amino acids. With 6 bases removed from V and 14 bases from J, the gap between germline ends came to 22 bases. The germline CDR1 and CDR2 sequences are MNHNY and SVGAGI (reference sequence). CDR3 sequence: CASSREGDRSSFF. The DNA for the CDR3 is TGTGCCAGCAGCAGAGAGGGAGATAGGTCTTCCTTCTTT.

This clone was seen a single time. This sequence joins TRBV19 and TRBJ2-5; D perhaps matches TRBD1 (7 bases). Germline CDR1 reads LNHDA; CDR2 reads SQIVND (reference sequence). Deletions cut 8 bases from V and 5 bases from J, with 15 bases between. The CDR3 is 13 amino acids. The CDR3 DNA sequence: TGTGCCAGTCAAGACAGGGCGGGGGAGACCCAGTACTTC. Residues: CASQDRAGETQYF. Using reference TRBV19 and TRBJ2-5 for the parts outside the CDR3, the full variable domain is DGGITQSPKYLFRKEGQNVTLSCEQNLNHDAMYWYRQDPGQGLRLIYYSQIVNDFQKGDIAEGYSVSREKKESFPLTVTSAQKNPTAFYLCASQDRAGETQYFGPGTRLLVL.

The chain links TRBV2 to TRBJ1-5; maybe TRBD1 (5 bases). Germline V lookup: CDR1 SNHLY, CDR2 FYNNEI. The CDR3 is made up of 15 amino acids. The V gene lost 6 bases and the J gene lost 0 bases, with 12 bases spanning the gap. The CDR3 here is CASRADSYSNQPQHF. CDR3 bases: TGTGCCAGCAGGGCAGACAGTTATAGCAATCAGCCCCAGCATTTT.

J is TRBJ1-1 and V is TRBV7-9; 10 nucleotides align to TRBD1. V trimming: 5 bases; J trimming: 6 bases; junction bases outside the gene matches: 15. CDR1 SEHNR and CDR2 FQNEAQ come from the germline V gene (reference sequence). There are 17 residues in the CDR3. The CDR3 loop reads CASSLITWTGGSAEAFF. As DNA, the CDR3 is TGTGCCAGCAGCCTGATAACTTGGACAGGGGGAAGCGCTGAAGCTTTCTTT.